This entry is about one T cell receptor (beta chain). Measured with immunoSEQ multiplex PCR; TCRdb has only the in-frame clones, and not every one. The sample records fewer than 85,000 clones, 75% to 85% being singletons. Trimming stripped 5 bases from V and 2 bases from J, with 9 bases between. The CDR3 extends over 12 amino acids. Per germline, CDR1 GTSNPN and CDR2 SVGIG (reference sequence). The sample originates from a study of OX40 agonist ivuxolimab in advanced cancers. The sample consisted of CD4+ or CD8+ T cells sorted from blood, taken in a trial of the OX40 agonist ivuxolimab. V usage is TRBV30 and J usage is TRBJ1-1; a possible D gene is TRBD1 (5 bases). The TCR originated in an adult with an advanced solid tumor such as melanoma, head and neck, liver or kidney cancer. CDR3 region: CAWGGSNTEAFF. The CDR3 DNA reads TGTGCCTGGGGGGGTAGCAACACTGAAGCTTTCTTT.